The TCR beta chain described here comes from a study of PD-L1 blockade in urothelial cancer (dated by TCRdb to about 2017). Background for the entire study: All patients started therapy in about 2014 and received atezolizumab 1,200 mg intravenously every 3 weeks. About nine tenths of the roughly 29 patients were identified as males with urothelial cancer of bladder origin, and a prior smoking history was reported by 18 of 29 patients. Patients had an ECOG performance status of 0 or 1 and had received between 0 and 3 prior chemotherapy regimens. Blood samples were analyzed 3 weeks after the start of treatment (second dose) and 6 weeks after the start of treatment. Blood samples yielded a median of around 130,000 T cells and tens of thousands of unique TCRs, with median clonality roughly 0.082. An exploratory multi-omic analysis was conducted of the somatic, immune and clinical correlates of response to PD-L1 blockade with atezolizumab in urothelial cancer. Pretreatment tumor samples and matched peripheral blood, collected serially before and after atezolizumab treatment, underwent TCR sequencing. Durable clinical benefit meant progression-free survival longer than 6 months, and TCR features were also tested against progression-free and overall survival. In the same patients, pretreatment tumors underwent whole exome sequencing and RNA sequencing in addition to TCR sequencing. Durable clinical benefit was achieved by nine patients but not by the remaining 20. Pretreatment blood TCR-seq was available for twenty-nine patients, at least one posttreatment blood collection was obtained for 25 or so patients, and tumor TCR-seq was available for 25 or so patients. What the research found in general, with its limitations: A pretreatment peripheral blood TCR clonality below the median was linked to improved progression-free and overall survival. Among patients with durable benefit, tumor-associated TCR clones showed greater expansion in peripheral blood 3 weeks after treatment started (n = 22, p = 0.022). Small sample size (n ≈ 29) and many exploratory analyses mean the results are intended to be hypothesis-generating.

Taken from the germline V gene (reference sequence), the CDR1 and CDR2 loops are LNHDA and SQIVND. The CDR3 measures 15 amino acids from cysteine to phenylalanine. This entry keeps only the CDR3 DNA: 45 bases, framed from base 1. V is pruned by 6 bases and J by 2 bases, leaving 8 bases of the junction without a gene match. Each PCR received spiked-in synthetic TCR analog templates so that absolute template abundance could be estimated from read counts. Using the immunoSEQ assay, TCRbeta CDR3 regions were amplified from genomic DNA with bias-controlled V and J gene primers. Sequencing of rearranged TCRbeta segments was performed at approximately 20X coverage. The source study handled its data this way. Clustering was used to correct sequencing errors, and CDR3s were annotated against IMGT to assign V, D and J genes. Downstream analyses used only productive TCRbeta rearrangements and left out out-of-frame or stop-codon sequences. To compute clonality, Shannon entropy was normalized by the log of the number of unique productive sequences and then subtracted from one. Clones differing between time points or between blood and tumor were identified by Fisher's exact test with Benjamini-Hochberg correction at adjusted p below 0.01. TCRdb re-hosts the immuneACCESS table, in-frame sequences only. Its copies lack some clones; in the studies checked, an unresolved V gene accounts for under half of them, and the cause for the rest is not known. The D gene and trimming were derived from the DNA, and the V and J assignments and clone size from that table. The sample data list more than 90,000 clones, and around four fifths of these were observed just once. The ten largest clones add up to under 8.5% of the sample.

This clone was observed a handful of times. It has no known antigen specificity. Per-base qualities were not stored, and no clone one base away is much larger. According to the study, the label for this sample's time point signals: peripheral blood 6 weeks after treatment start. The cohort included 29 patients with locally advanced or metastatic urothelial carcinoma who were treated at Memorial Sloan Kettering on a trial protocol. Peripheral blood mononuclear cells were collected from each patient pretreatment and during treatment, giving between 1 and 8 total time points per patient. The Qiagen DNeasy Blood extraction kit was used to purify genomic DNA from total PBMCs and from tumor samples. Collected pretreatment and during treatment, PBMCs were isolated and stored as previously described.

Sequencing was performed on PBMCs, taken around atezolizumab (anti-PD-L1) treatment. The receptor was isolated from a man aged 65 to 79 with urothelial cancer. Here the chain combines TRBV19 and TRBJ2-5; TRBD2 agrees with 8 junctional bases. The CDR3 loop reads CASSPTGTRQETQYF. The nucleotide sequence reads as follows: TGTGCCAGTAGCCCTACCGGGACTAGACAAGAGACCCAGTACTTC.